This T cell receptor (beta chain) was sequenced during a study of shared clonotypes between healthy human individuals (dated by TCRdb to the early 2020s). Context from the whole study: The cohort comprised a couple of women and a few men aged 18 to 49 years. Per donor, three plates each were used for CD4 naive and CD4 memory, two for CD8 naive, and one for CD8 memory. The study deeply sequenced blood TCR repertoires of about 5 healthy adults to estimate repertoire size and the extent of clonotype sharing between individuals. To increase sequencing depth and limit assay-specific biases, different laboratories used diverse techniques to prepare libraries and sequence TCR repertoires. Each donor's leukapheresis produced roughly between about 0.8 and 8.9 billion PBMCs.

From the cysteine through the phenylalanine, the CDR3 covers 11 amino acids. Only CDR3 DNA is held: 33 bases, read in frame from base 1. The junction shows trimming of 6 bases on V and 5 bases on J, plus 4 bases between the germline ends. For CDR1 and CDR2, the germline V gene lists SNHLY and FYNNEI. CD8 naive samples were obtained by positive selection for CCR7 among CD45RO-negative cells, yielding a CD45RA+CCR7+ population from which TemRA cells were excluded. The donors were healthy, HIV-negative adults who had no recently reported acute infections or vaccinations. Only Caucasian adults living in Nashville, Tennessee, USA were represented among the donors. After blood collection by leukapheresis, PBMCs were isolated using Ficoll-Histopaque density gradient centrifugation and then cryopreserved in the vapor phase of liquid nitrogen. Analytical flow cytometry was used to check the purity and quantity of each magnetically sorted T cell population. Each sorted fraction had its genomic DNA isolated and then quantified by UV absorbance on a Nanodrop 2000c.

In regard to this clone: The clone's antigen remains unknown. Base qualities were left out, and no much larger clone turns up one base away.

TCR CDR3 regions were amplified from genomic DNA by multiplex PCR using the deep immunoSEQ assay. Extracted genomic DNA from each cell subset was distributed evenly across all wells of several immunoSEQ 96-well plates, and each plate was treated as a replicate. For sorted subsets, each replicate PCR was loaded with 200 ng genomic DNA, equivalent to 30,000 or so T cell genomes. The purified libraries were quantified using a Qubit 3.0 fluorometer, sized with a Bioanalyzer 2100, and then quantified again using the KAPA Library Quantification kit. Each immunoSEQ 96-well plate was sequenced on its own single-read 150-cycle Illumina NextSeq 550 flow cell. On the authors' methods: Because the immunoSEQ output included only junctional sequences and no quality scores, the filtering could not be the same as the filtering used for full-length reads. To assign V/J genes and CDR3, sequences were annotated against IMGT germline references using PyIR, a Python wrapper for IgBLAST v1.9. Reads were filtered out if the reads had weak V/J assignments (E-value above 1e-6), no CDR3, stop codons, out-of-frame junctions, or ambiguous translated residues. V3J clonotypes were defined by identical inferred V gene, J gene, and CDR3 amino acid sequence. The percentage overlap between two repertoires was calculated by dividing the number of shared unique clonotypes by the size of the smaller repertoire. Richness of each repertoire was evaluated using RTK rarefaction, the Chao1 estimator, and Recon v2.1 estimates of unobserved clonotypes. For all TCRbeta clonotypes obtained by the gDNA method from several donors, generation probabilities were computed with OLGA. Imported from immuneACCESS, the table was reduced by TCRdb to in-frame sequences with V and J called. These copies leave out some clones; in studies compared against another copy, an unresolved V gene accounts for under half, and the cause of the remainder is not known. V and J calls and clone size are given by that table; D and trimming were obtained from the DNA. The sample table lists approximately 600,000 clones, 95% of them with a count of one. The biggest ten clones account for approximately 0.11% of the sample.

Broad study findings and their caveats: Even with the large sequencing depth, rarefaction of the sorted-subset datasets indicated that sequencing was incomplete. Based on pairwise subsampling, the degree of clonotype sharing among donors was expected to be affected by sequencing depth. Naive subsets generally had larger estimated clonotype richness than memory subsets. Because the study included only a small number of donors, the genetic and exposure-history diversity represented was limited. Compared with non-shared clonotypes, the clonotypes found in all four sorted-subset donors had higher generation probabilities. Sampling was limited to blood, and TCR repertoires in tissue likely differ from TCR repertoires in blood. When several donors were compared, the shared fraction of clonotypes was about 5% for naive CD4, about 4% for naive CD8, more than 2% for memory CD4, and 0.35% to 0.5% for memory CD8.

The source material was naive CD8+ T cells sorted from blood. The cell subset or site tag for this specimen amounts to: CD45RA+CCR7+. The clonotype was recovered from a woman in her 30s in good health. The sequence is built from TRBV2 and TRBJ1-4; the D gene assignment is ambiguous. The sequenced DNA: TGTGCCAGCAGGCACAATGAAAAACTGTTTTTT. This sequence encodes CASRHNEKLFF.